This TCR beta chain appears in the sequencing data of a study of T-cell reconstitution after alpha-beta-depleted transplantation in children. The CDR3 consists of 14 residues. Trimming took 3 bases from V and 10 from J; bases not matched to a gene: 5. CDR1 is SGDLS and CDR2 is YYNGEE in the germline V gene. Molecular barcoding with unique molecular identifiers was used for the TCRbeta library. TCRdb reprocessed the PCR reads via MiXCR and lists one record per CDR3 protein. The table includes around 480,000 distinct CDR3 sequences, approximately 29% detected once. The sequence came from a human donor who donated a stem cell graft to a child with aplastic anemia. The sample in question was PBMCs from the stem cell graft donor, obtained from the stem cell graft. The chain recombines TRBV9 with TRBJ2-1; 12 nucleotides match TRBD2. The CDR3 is CASSGPLAGGEQFF. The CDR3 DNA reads TGTGCCAGCAGCGGTCCACTAGCGGGAGGCGAGCAGTTCTTC.